The TCR beta chain described here comes from a study of T cell changes during pregnancy in multiple sclerosis. This table comes from immunoSEQ multiplex PCR, and its TCRdb copy is limited to in-frame clones, with some not included. The sample lists approximately 88,000 clones; over 80% were seen once. The germline gives CDR1 SGHKS, CDR2 YYEKEE (reference sequence). Deletions cut 0 bases from V and 3 bases from J, with 10 bases between. The CDR3 contains 14 residues. Specimen: peripheral blood, collected in the first trimester of pregnancy. The TCR sequence derives from a female donor with multiple sclerosis, enrolled in a pregnancy study. V usage is TRBV5-5 and J usage is TRBJ2-7; D remains ambiguous. The CDR3 is CASSLVGSFYEQYF. The CDR3 nucleotides read TGTGCCAGCAGCTTGGTTGGCAGTTTCTACGAGCAGTACTTC.